A selection of T cell receptor beta chains follows, all from one sample in a study of blood T cell repertoires in COVID-19. Clones were read by immunoSEQ multiplex PCR, and TCRdb kept only the in-frame ones, dropping some. The sample has 200,000 to 250,000 clones, roughly 86% seen once. Sequencing was performed on peripheral blood. All receptors derive from a man between 50 and 59 years old with acute or convalescent COVID-19. CDR3s include the opening cysteine and the closing phenylalanine or tryptophan. D genes are given only for firm matches. Expanded clones are given a class, and other clones once, few, many or no size at all.

cdr3_aa: CASSLWTDHEAFF; cdr3_nt: TGTGCCAGCAGCTTATGGACAGATCATGAAGCTTTCTTT; clone_size: NA; d_call: NA; v_call: TRBV7-2; j_call: TRBJ1-1; cdr3_length: 13
cdr3_aa: CASSPLRGYQPQHF; cdr3_nt: TGTGCCAGCAGTCCTCTCAGGGGTTACCAGCCCCAGCATTTT; clone_size: NA; d_call: NA; v_call: TRBV27; j_call: TRBJ1-5; cdr3_length: 14
cdr3_aa: CASSRGLDSSYEQYF; cdr3_nt: TGCGCCAGCAGCAGGGGCCTTGATAGCTCCTACGAGCAGTACTTC; clone_size: once; d_call: NA; v_call: TRBV5-1; j_call: TRBJ2-7; cdr3_length: 15
cdr3_aa: CASSTRLLAVQETQYF; cdr3_nt: TGTGCCAGCAGTACCCGTCTACTAGCGGTCCAAGAGACCCAGTACTTC; clone_size: NA; d_call: TRBD2; v_call: TRBV28; j_call: TRBJ2-5; cdr3_length: 16
cdr3_aa: CASSRQANYEQYF; cdr3_nt: TGTGCCAGCAGCAGACAGGCCAACTACGAGCAGTACTTC; clone_size: NA; d_call: NA; v_call: TRBV9; j_call: TRBJ2-7; cdr3_length: 13
cdr3_aa: CASSPTGSVSTNEKLFF; cdr3_nt: TGTGCCAGCAGCCCCACCGGGTCCGTTTCAACTAATGAAAAACTGTTTTTT; clone_size: NA; d_call: NA; v_call: TRBV5-4; j_call: TRBJ1-4; cdr3_length: 17
cdr3_aa: CASTERGFGEKLFF; cdr3_nt: TGTGCCAGCACTGAAAGGGGGTTCGGTGAAAAACTGTTTTTT; clone_size: NA; d_call: NA; v_call: TRBV2; j_call: TRBJ1-4; cdr3_length: 14
cdr3_aa: CASSFAGTDSNQPQHF; cdr3_nt: TGTGCCAGCAGCTTTGCCGGGACTGATAGCAATCAGCCCCAGCATTTT; clone_size: NA; d_call: NA; v_call: TRBV5-8; j_call: TRBJ1-5; cdr3_length: 16
cdr3_aa: CASSLENGRDEQFF; cdr3_nt: TGCGCCAGCAGCTTAGAGAACGGGAGAGATGAGCAGTTCTTC; clone_size: NA; d_call: NA; v_call: TRBV5-1; j_call: TRBJ2-1; cdr3_length: 14
cdr3_aa: CATSDLNGGADTQYF; cdr3_nt: TGTGCCACCAGTGATTTGAATGGAGGAGCAGATACGCAGTATTTT; clone_size: NA; d_call: NA; v_call: TRBV24-1; j_call: TRBJ2-3; cdr3_length: 15
cdr3_aa: CASNLGGPSYEQYF; cdr3_nt: TGTGCCAGTAACTTAGGGGGCCCTTCCTACGAGCAGTACTTC; clone_size: once; d_call: TRBD1; v_call: TRBV28; j_call: TRBJ2-7; cdr3_length: 14
cdr3_aa: CASTVSGRTSYNEQFF; cdr3_nt: TGCGCCAGCACGGTTAGCGGGAGGACCTCCTACAATGAGCAGTTCTTC; clone_size: NA; d_call: TRBD2; v_call: TRBV5-1; j_call: TRBJ2-1; cdr3_length: 16
cdr3_aa: CASSARQGLFGYTF; cdr3_nt: TGCGCCAGCAGCGCAAGACAGGGGCTCTTCGGCTACACCTTC; clone_size: once; d_call: TRBD1; v_call: TRBV5-1; j_call: TRBJ1-2; cdr3_length: 14
cdr3_aa: CASSQRTSGTSYREQYF; cdr3_nt: TGTGCCAGCAGCCAAAGGACTAGCGGGACGTCTTATCGGGAGCAGTACTTC; clone_size: few; d_call: TRBD2; v_call: TRBV11-2; j_call: TRBJ2-7; cdr3_length: 17
cdr3_aa: CASSQIPPRGLNEQYF; cdr3_nt: TGCGCCAGCAGCCAGATTCCCCCGCGGGGCCTCAACGAGCAGTACTTC; clone_size: NA; d_call: NA; v_call: TRBV4-1; j_call: TRBJ2-7; cdr3_length: 16
cdr3_aa: CASSLIAAGGNNEQFF; cdr3_nt: TGTGCCAGCAGCTTGATCGCAGCGGGGGGGAATAATGAGCAGTTCTTC; clone_size: NA; d_call: TRBD2; v_call: TRBV5-4; j_call: TRBJ2-1; cdr3_length: 16
cdr3_aa: CASSEGQGLRSSRTDTQYF; cdr3_nt: TGTGCCAGCAGTGAGGGACAGGGTTTGCGGAGTTCTCGCACAGATACGCAGTATTTT; clone_size: NA; d_call: TRBD1; v_call: TRBV6-1; j_call: TRBJ2-3; cdr3_length: 19
cdr3_aa: CASSHLLRPPTYNEQFF; cdr3_nt: TGTGCCAGCAGCCACCTTTTGCGCCCACCCACCTACAATGAGCAGTTCTTC; clone_size: NA; d_call: NA; v_call: TRBV3-1/TRBV3-2; j_call: TRBJ2-1; cdr3_length: 17
cdr3_aa: CASSDFGDYGYTF; cdr3_nt: TGTGCCAGCAGTGACTTCGGGGATTATGGCTACACCTTC; clone_size: few; d_call: NA; v_call: TRBV25-1; j_call: TRBJ1-2; cdr3_length: 13
cdr3_aa: CASSPPGQGGTTEAFF; cdr3_nt: TGTGCCAGCAGTCCCCCGGGGCAGGGGGGAACAACTGAAGCTTTCTTT; clone_size: NA; d_call: TRBD1; v_call: TRBV28; j_call: TRBJ1-1; cdr3_length: 16
cdr3_aa: CASSFGGTNYGYTF; cdr3_nt: TGTGCCAGCAGCTTTGGGGGGACTAACTATGGCTACACCTTC; clone_size: once; d_call: NA; v_call: TRBV7-9; j_call: TRBJ1-2; cdr3_length: 14
cdr3_aa: CASSYRLPRGEQFF; cdr3_nt: TGTGCCAGCAGCTACCGCCTCCCCCGGGGTGAGCAGTTCTTC; clone_size: NA; d_call: NA; v_call: TRBV11-3; j_call: TRBJ2-1; cdr3_length: 14